The T cell receptor (beta chain) described here comes from a study of cytomegalovirus exposure and HLA in healthy donors (dated by TCRdb to 2016 to 2017). With respect to the entire study: According to an earlier analysis of around 600 of the donors, about 179 million T cells yielded roughly 100 million unique TCR beta sequences and around 280 Gb of sequence data. An early release covering roughly 600 HLA-typed donors comprised 250 to 350 gigabases of sequencing data and 85 million to 100 million unique TCR sequences. Of the approximately 400 genotyped donors, 75% to 85% were placed in the genetic ancestry cluster associated with self-reported Caucasian donors. The aim of the study was to test whether cataloging public T cell receptors could identify signatures of past pathogen exposure. Using immunosequencing, the study profiled T cell repertoires from 640 or so subjects and related those repertoires to cytomegalovirus serostatus. Besides the first cohort of hundreds of subjects, a separate validation cohort made up of 120 or so different subjects was used. To predict cytomegalovirus infection status, the study brought together high-throughput TCR immunosequencing, statistical association of individual TCRs with disease status, and machine learning. A later analysis re-examined previously published TCR beta repertoires from more than 600 donors and added high-resolution HLA genotyping to investigate patterns of TCR occurrence. Rather than using new phenotypic data, the later analysis identified candidate immune exposures from TCR beta sequences and from how often those sequences occurred across donors. An earlier analysis of some 600 of the donors applied high-throughput TCR beta sequencing to assess whether each TCR beta V gene segment acted as functional or pseudogenic. Alongside the repertoire data, information on donor age, sex, ethnicity and CMV serostatus was compiled. A later genetic analysis took genome-wide SNP genotypes for about three fifths of the 666 donors and used that subset as a discovery cohort. Every repertoire in the discovery cohort had been generated on one and the same sequencing platform. HLA typing included class I and class II loci at four-digit resolution. The number of donors typed differed by locus, with 629-630 for A, B, C, DRB1 and DQB1, roughly 520 for DQA1, 600 to 610 for DPA1, and 472 for DPB1. Roughly five DR-DQ haplotypes were handled as single units for association and clustering, since linkage in the cohort was strong. On average, about 200,000 unique TCR beta nucleotide sequences were sequenced per donor among several hundred genotyped donors of the cohort, with roughly 18% of those sequences being non-productive. General conclusions and limits of the study: Roughly uniform sequencing depth across donors was assumed in presence/absence analyses, although this assumption may not hold. While some public TCRs were present in many individuals, most TCR sequences turned up only very rarely across donors. A later analysis found that most CMV-associated TCR beta chains appeared HLA-restricted, with HLA associations seemingly driven largely by CMV exposure. Cytomegalovirus status was reported to be diagnosed by the classifier with high specificity and sensitivity in both the original and validation cohorts. A later analysis found that HLA-associated TCR beta chains were more clonally expanded and had lower generation probabilities than equally common non-associated chains. This cohort had only TCR beta chains sequenced, and the lack of alpha or paired-chain data limited which features could be detected. Linkage disequilibrium might explain the correlated functional status among segregating V segments, but an unknown experimental factor could not be ruled out. According to a later analysis, parvovirus B19, influenza, CMV and Epstein-Barr virus appeared linked to several top co-occurrence clusters. According to the authors, the approach could potentially be generalized to other disease states and immunological phenotypes. A further reported finding was that TCR beta sequences accurately predicted the HLA-A and HLA-B alleles for most subjects in the first cohort. The earlier analysis of 450 to 700 of the donors excluded fewer than 20 rarely observed V segments, including chromosome 9 orphons, because counts were too low. In an earlier analysis of roughly 560 of the donors, most TCR beta V segments were observed in productive rearrangements about 87% or about 30% of the time, broadly matching IMGT annotations. Because some donors lacked HLA typing at each locus, the association tests relied only on the typed subset. When HLA alleles, especially DR and DQ, strongly co-occurred, TCR associations were difficult to assign to individual alleles. In vitro tests confirmed that a few of the cytomegalovirus-associated TCR beta chains recognize cytomegalovirus antigens. The study listed 164 TCR beta chains as associated with cytomegalovirus. Immune exposure information for the cohort was limited to CMV serostatus. A later analysis found that TCR association rates varied across HLA loci, with DRB1 alleles showing the most associated TCRs and HLA-C alleles the fewest. A cluster of highly shared sequence variants was judged likely to represent a technical artifact of the sequencing pipeline. In a later genetic analysis, a missense DCLRE1C variant was associated with V-gene and J-gene trimming of TCR beta chains, and the association was replicated in an independent cohort. A later analysis associated about 17,000 TCR beta sequences with specific HLA alleles at a false discovery rate of 0.05. The 87-base-pair reads could not distinguish some IMGT-functional V segments, including TRBV6-2 and TRBV6-3, so those segments were excluded. Compared with the roughly 700-donor mean, donors in an Asian-associated ancestry cluster had fewer N-insertions in productive TCRs, according to a later genetic analysis.

Library construction relied on the immunoSEQ multiplex PCR assay. The multiplex PCR relied on a mix of 60 forward primers for TCR Vbeta segments and 13 reverse primers for TCR Jbeta segments. The CDR3 region of rearranged TCR beta genes was amplified from genomic DNA by a multiplex PCR assay. The amplified TCR beta libraries were sequenced on the Illumina HiSeq System as 87-base-pair reads. Per the authors' processing: Across the 500 to 850 repertoires, a later analysis counted tens of millions of unique TCR beta chains, roughly 11 million of which were shared by at least two donors. Raw reads were error-corrected and collapsed into unique sequences with a nearest-neighbor algorithm that merged closely related sequences to remove PCR and sequencing errors. Alignment of CDR3 sequences to IMGT reference sequences was used to assign V, D and J gene segments. For a sequence to be retained, a match of at least six nucleotides to both a V gene segment and a J gene segment was required. A rearrangement was called productive if the CDR3 had no stop codons and remained in frame with V and J, and every other rearrangement was called non-productive. CDR3 was defined by IMGT convention, running from the second conserved V-encoded cysteine to the conserved J-encoded phenylalanine. The earlier analysis of some 580 of the donors excluded any sequence lacking an unambiguous match to a single V gene segment. In an earlier analysis of several hundred of the donors, a V segment was called functional when productive rearrangements were above 56.7%, and segregating when the standard deviation between donors exceeded 5%. A statistical classification framework was built for diagnosing cytomegalovirus status from the catalog of TCR beta chain sequences. In a later analysis, TCR nucleotide sequences were compared against IMGT/GENE-DB human TR gene sequences so that V and J genes could be assigned. A later analysis assigned CDR3 sequences and most-parsimonious VDJ recombination scenarios with the TCRdist pipeline. A later analysis defined each TCR beta chain by its CDR3 amino acid sequence plus V-gene family, and excluded reads lacking a unique V-gene family. A later analysis removed 592 highly shared, low-generation-probability nucleotide sequences to deal with suspected cross-contamination and a sequencing artifact. For each public chain, a later analysis derived a clonal expansion index from normalized ranks of inferred template counts within each repertoire. A later analysis computed generation probabilities with a VDJ recombination model fitted to out-of-frame rearrangements, and checked the results against IGoR. In a later analysis, hypergeometric tests were used to score TCR-TCR, TCR-HLA and TCR-CMV co-occurrence, with a repertoire-size bias correction applied to TCR pairs. In a later analysis, false discovery rates were estimated by permuting HLA or CMV assignments 20 times. In a later analysis, co-occurring TCRs were grouped using DBSCAN, with TCRdist sequence similarity added in when clustering inside HLA-allele-positive subsets. Co-occurrence clustering excluded repertoires with fewer than 30,000 or more than 120,000 public chains, plus five with anomalous nucleotide sharing. Drawn from immuneACCESS, this table holds only the in-frame rearrangements with V and J called that TCRdb kept. Clones are partly lost; checked studies trace under half to an unresolved V gene and leave the rest unexplained. V, J and clone size are taken as reported in that table, and D and trimming were inferred from the DNA itself. This sample gives about 130,000 clones in total; roughly three fifths of them show up just once. The top ten clonotypes cover around 2.5% of the sample.

The cohort was made up of 650 to 700 healthy bone marrow donors. At the time of sampling, every cohort member was nominally healthy, though immune exposures that went unrecorded were likely present. The donor tested CMV seronegative, placing the donor among the 350 to 400 seronegative members of the cohort. Every donor gave a peripheral blood sample, and the peripheral blood mononuclear cells from that sample were used for TCR beta sequencing. Genomic DNA was extracted from the blood cell samples with the Qiagen DNeasy Blood Extraction Kit. On this clone: Its specific antigen is unknown. No quality values exist for individual bases; no much larger clone is one base distant.

Looking up the germline V gene yields CDR1 WSHSY and CDR2 SAAADI. At the junction V is shortened by 10 bases and J by 4 bases; bases outside the gene matches: 10. From its cysteine to its phenylalanine, the CDR3 spans 14 amino acids. Kept here is only the CDR3 DNA, which spans 42 bases and is read in frame from base 1. This receptor chain uses TRBV10-2 and TRBJ1-2, with 9 bases matching TRBD1. The source of this sequence is a woman aged 35 to 49 in good health and CMV-seronegative. Sequencing input: PBMCs. The CDR3 protein is CATGGQGRVYGYTF. The DNA reads TGCGCCACCGGAGGACAGGGGAGAGTCTATGGCTACACCTTC.